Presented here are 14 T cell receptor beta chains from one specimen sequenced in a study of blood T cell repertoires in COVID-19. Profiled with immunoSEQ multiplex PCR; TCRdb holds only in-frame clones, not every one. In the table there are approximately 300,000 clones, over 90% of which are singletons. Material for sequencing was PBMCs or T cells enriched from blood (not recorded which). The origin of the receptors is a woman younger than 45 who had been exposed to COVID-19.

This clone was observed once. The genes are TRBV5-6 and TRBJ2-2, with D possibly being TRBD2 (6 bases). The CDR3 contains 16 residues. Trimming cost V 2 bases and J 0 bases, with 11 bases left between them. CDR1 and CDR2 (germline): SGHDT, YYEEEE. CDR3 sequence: CASSFGLSSNTGELFF. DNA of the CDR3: TGTGCCAGCAGCTTCGGACTATCGTCGAACACCGGGGAGCTGTTTTTT.

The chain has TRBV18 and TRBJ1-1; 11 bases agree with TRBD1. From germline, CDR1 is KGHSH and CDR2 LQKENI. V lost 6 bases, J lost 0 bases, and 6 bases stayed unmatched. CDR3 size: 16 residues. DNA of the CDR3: TGTGCCAGCTCGAGTGGGACAGGGGGTTTGAACACTGAAGCTTTCTTT. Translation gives CASSSGTGGLNTEAFF.

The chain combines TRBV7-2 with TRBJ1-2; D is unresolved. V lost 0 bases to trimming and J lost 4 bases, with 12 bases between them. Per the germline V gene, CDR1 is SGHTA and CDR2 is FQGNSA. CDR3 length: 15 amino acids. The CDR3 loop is CASSLARDTRYGYTF. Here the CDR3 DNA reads TGTGCCAGCAGCTTAGCGCGTGACACCCGCTATGGCTACACCTTC.

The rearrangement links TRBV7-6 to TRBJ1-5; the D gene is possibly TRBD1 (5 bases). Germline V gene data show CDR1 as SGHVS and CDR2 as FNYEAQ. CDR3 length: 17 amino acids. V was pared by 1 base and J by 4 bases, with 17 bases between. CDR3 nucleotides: TGTGCCAGCAGCTTAGGAGGTCCATGGAGGGGAAATCAGCCCCAGCATTTT. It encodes CASSLGGPWRGNQPQHF.

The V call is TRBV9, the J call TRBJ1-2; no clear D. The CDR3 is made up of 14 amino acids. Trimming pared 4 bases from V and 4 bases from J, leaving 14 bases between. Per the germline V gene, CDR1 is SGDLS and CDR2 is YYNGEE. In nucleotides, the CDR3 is TGTGCCAGCAGCCCGTCAACCCAGGCCTATGGCTACACCTTC. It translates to CASSPSTQAYGYTF.

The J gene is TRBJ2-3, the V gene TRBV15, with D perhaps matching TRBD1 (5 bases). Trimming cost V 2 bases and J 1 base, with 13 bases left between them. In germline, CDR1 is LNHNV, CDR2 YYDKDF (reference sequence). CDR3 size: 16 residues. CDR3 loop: CATSRSPGARTDTQYF. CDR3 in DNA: TGTGCCACCAGCAGATCGCCTGGGGCCCGCACAGATACGCAGTATTTT.

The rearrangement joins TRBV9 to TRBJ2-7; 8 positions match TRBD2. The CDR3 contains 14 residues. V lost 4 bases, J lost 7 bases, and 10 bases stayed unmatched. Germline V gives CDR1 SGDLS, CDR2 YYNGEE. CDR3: CASSRTGGSEEQYF. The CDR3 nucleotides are TGTGCCAGCAGCCGAACGGGGGGGTCCGAGGAGCAGTACTTC.

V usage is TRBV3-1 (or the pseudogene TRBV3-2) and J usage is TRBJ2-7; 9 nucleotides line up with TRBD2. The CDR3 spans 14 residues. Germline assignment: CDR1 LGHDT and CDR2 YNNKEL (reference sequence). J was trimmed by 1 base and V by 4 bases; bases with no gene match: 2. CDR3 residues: CASSLAGVSYEQYF. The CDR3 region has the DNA TGTGCCAGCAGCCTAGCGGGGGTTTCCTACGAGCAGTACTTC.

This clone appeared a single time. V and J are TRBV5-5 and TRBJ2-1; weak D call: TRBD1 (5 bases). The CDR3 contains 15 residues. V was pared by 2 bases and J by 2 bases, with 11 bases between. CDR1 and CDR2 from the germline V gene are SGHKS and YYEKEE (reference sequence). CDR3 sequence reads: CASSFDSVTYNEQFF. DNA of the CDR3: TGTGCCAGCAGCTTTGACAGCGTGACCTACAATGAGCAGTTCTTC.

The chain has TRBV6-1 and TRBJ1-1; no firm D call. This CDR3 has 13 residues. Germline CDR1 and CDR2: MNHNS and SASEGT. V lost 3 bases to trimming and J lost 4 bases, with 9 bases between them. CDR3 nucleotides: TGTGCCAGCAGTGATCCGGGTGGCACTGAAGCTTTCTTT. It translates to CASSDPGGTEAFF.

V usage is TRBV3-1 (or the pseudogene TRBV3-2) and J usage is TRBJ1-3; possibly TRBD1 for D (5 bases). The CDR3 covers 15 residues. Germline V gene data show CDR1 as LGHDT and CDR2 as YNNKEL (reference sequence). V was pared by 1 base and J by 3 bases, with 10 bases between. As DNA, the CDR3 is TGTGCCAGCAGCCAAGGGGGCTTAAGTGGAAACACCATATATTTT. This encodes CASSQGGLSGNTIYF.

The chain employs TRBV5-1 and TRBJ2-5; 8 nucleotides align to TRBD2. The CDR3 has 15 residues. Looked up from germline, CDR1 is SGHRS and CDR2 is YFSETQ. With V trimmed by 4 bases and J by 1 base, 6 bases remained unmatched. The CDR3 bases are TGCGCCAGCAGCCCGGGGGGGCGGGGCCAAGAGACCCAGTACTTC. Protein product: CASSPGGRGQETQYF.

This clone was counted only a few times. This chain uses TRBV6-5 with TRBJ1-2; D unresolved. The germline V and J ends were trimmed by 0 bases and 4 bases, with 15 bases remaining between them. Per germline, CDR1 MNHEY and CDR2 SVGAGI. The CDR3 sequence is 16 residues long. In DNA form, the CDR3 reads TGTGCCAGCAGTTACTCGATGCTTGACTTTGTCTATGGCTACACCTTC. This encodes CASSYSMLDFVYGYTF.

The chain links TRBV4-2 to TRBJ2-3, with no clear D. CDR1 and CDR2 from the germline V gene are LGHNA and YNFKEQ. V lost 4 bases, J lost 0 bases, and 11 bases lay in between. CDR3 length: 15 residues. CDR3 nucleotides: TGTGCCAGCAGCCCGACTGGAAAGAGCACAGATACGCAGTATTTT. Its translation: CASSPTGKSTDTQYF.